This T cell receptor (beta chain) is from a study of blood T cell repertoires in COVID-19. Sequenced by immunoSEQ multiplex PCR; TCRdb stores in-frame clones only, minus some. Here the sample spans some 200,000 clones, 82% being singletons. Germline loops: CDR1 SGHDN, CDR2 FVKESK. This CDR3 has 15 amino acids. J was trimmed by 2 bases and V by 4 bases; bases with no gene match: 6. The Seattle patients, enrolled during active infection, were followed longitudinally. The chain is built from TRBV14 and TRBJ2-3; 7 bases map to TRBD2. Sequenced material: peripheral blood. The receptor comes from a woman in her sixties or seventies with COVID-19, enrolled during active disease. CDR3 coding DNA: TGTGCCAGCAGCCCAACGGGAGGTGCCACAGATACGCAGTATTTT. Translated, it gives CASSPTGGATDTQYF.